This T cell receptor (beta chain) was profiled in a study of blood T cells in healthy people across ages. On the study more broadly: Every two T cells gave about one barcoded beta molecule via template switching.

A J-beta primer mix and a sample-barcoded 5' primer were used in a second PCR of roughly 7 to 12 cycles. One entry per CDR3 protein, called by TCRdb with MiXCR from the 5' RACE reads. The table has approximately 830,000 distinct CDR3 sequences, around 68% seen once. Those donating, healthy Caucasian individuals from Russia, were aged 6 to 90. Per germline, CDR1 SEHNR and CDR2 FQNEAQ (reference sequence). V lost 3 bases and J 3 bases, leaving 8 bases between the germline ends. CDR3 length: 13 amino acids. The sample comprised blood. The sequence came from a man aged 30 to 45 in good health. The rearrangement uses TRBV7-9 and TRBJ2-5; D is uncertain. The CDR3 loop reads CASSLSAKETQYF. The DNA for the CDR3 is TGTGCCAGCAGCTTGTCGGCAAAAGAGACCCAGTACTTC.